These T cell receptor beta chains were read from a single sample in a study of lymphopenia after photon versus proton radiotherapy. Here immunoSEQ multiplex PCR was the method, and the copy in TCRdb shows in-frame clones only, minus some. The table records about 65,000 clones, 75% to 90% of them present only once. The input for sequencing was peripheral blood, taken from a patient treated with proton-based radiotherapy. The receptors derive from a man at least 80 years old with esophageal cancer. CDR3s include the opening cysteine and the closing phenylalanine or tryptophan. A row's size may be missing; if present it is once, few, many or a size class.

clone size	V gene	J gene	CDR3 protein
NA	TRBV11-2	TRBJ2-2	CASSLLGEGAGELFF
NA	TRBV7-2	TRBJ1-1	CASSPDRASLEAFF
NA	TRBV19	TRBJ2-7	CASSTGTYEQYF
once	TRBV6-1	TRBJ2-3	CASSDPFTGQDTQYF
NA	TRBV11-2	TRBJ2-3	CASSLGASSTDTQYF
NA	TRBV19	TRBJ1-2	CASSIGRYGYTF
NA	TRBV6-5	TRBJ1-2	CASSYGRDYYGYTF
NA	TRBV19	TRBJ2-7	CASTPSAFTGRYEQYF
NA	TRBV29-1	TRBJ2-1	CSVDSSGSDEQFF
NA	TRBV6-6	TRBJ1-1	CASSHLGPEAFF
NA	TRBV15	TRBJ2-7	CATSRDRDVLIYEQYF
NA	TRBV6-6	TRBJ1-5	CASSYARQGSNQPQHF
NA	TRBV6-1	TRBJ2-7	CASRSMYEQYF
NA	TRBV11-2	TRBJ2-3	CASSLEGGGATDTQYF
NA	TRBV10-3	TRBJ2-7	CAISESGAGGGLRGSSYEQYF
NA	TRBV12-5	TRBJ2-1	CASGPPLSGQGIVAYNEQFF
NA	TRBV2	TRBJ1-2	CASRGGASPNGYTF
NA	TRBV29-1	TRBJ1-1	CSVEKTGGNTEAFF
NA	TRBV9	TRBJ2-5	CASSGDVKETQYF
NA	TRBV6-5	TRBJ1-1	CASSYSRTAEAFF
NA	TRBV7-3	TRBJ1-2	CASSPRTGNYYTF
NA	TRBV18	TRBJ2-5	CASSPEIQETQYF
NA	TRBV12-5	TRBJ2-1	CASGPGLAGGLFRNEQFF
NA	TRBV19	TRBJ1-4	CASSLTTGTLEKLFF
NA	TRBV5-6	TRBJ2-1	CASSLGGQASYNEQFF
NA	TRBV29-1	TRBJ2-6	CSAQASGANVLTF
NA	TRBV5-1	TRBJ2-1	CASRLAGGSSYNEQFF
few	TRBV11-2	TRBJ1-3	CASSGISGNTIYF
few	TRBV13	TRBJ1-1	CASTLNTLRNTEAFF
once	TRBV5-4	TRBJ2-5	CASTWGGQETQYF
NA	TRBV5-3	TRBJ2-1	CARSFSCEGALYNEQFF
NA	TRBV2	TRBJ1-2	CASRGRTALNYGYTF
NA	TRBV18	TRBJ2-5	CASSGPASGDQETQYF
NA	TRBV5-4	TRBJ1-2	CASSLAKRGQGIGYTF
NA	TRBV9	TRBJ1-5	CASSPGVGTLSQPQHF
NA	TRBV5-6	TRBJ2-1	CASRFISGARENEQFF
NA	TRBV10-2	TRBJ1-5	CASSAGQGVGQPQHF
NA	TRBV6-1	TRBJ1-1	CASSATGVSEAFF
NA	TRBV25-1	TRBJ1-2	CASSEPGGLGGDYGYTF
NA	TRBV25-1	TRBJ2-7	CASSDGDTFSYEQYF
NA	TRBV25-1	TRBJ2-3	CASSGTSGFTDTQYF
once	TRBV6-6	TRBJ2-7	CASRSLPSYEQYF
NA	TRBV7-2	TRBJ2-1	CASSLRTGAYNEQFF
NA	TRBV18	TRBJ1-1	CASSWEQGQNTEAFF
NA	TRBV5-4	TRBJ2-1	CASSLVSPPYNEQFF
NA	TRBV19	TRBJ1-2	CASSIRWGLYYGYTF
NA	TRBV20-1	TRBJ2-1	CSALRQGEQFF
once	TRBV10-3	TRBJ2-6	CAISEGAGANVLTF
NA	TRBV20-1	TRBJ2-3	CSAVPGDTQYF